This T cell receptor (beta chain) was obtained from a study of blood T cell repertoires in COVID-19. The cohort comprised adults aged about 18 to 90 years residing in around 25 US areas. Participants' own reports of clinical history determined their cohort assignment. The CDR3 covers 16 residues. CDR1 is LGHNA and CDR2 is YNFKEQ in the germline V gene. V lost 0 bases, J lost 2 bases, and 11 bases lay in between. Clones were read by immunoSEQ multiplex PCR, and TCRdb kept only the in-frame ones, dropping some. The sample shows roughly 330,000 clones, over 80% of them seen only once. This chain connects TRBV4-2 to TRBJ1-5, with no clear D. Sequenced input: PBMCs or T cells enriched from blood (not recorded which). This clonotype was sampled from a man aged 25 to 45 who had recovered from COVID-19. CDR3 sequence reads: CASSQDISSGNQPQHF. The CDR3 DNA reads TGTGCCAGCAGCCAAGATATCTCCTCGGGCAATCAGCCCCAGCATTTT.